This T cell receptor beta chain is drawn from a study of blood T cells in healthy people across ages. Findings and limits, study-wide: Donors of long life had a larger count of naive CD4+ cells and greater diversity than aged donors.

Samples each had at least 6 micrograms of total RNA extracted. Alongside a J-beta primer mix, a sample-barcoded 5' primer served in a second PCR lasting roughly 7 to 11 cycles. TCRdb processed the 5' RACE reads anew with MiXCR; each CDR3 protein has one entry. The data contain 1,300,000 or so distinct CDR3 sequences, around 59% of them singletons. The CDR3 runs to 15 residues. Germline lookup yields CDR1 ENHRY and CDR2 SYGVKD. J was trimmed by 3 bases and V by 0 bases; bases with no gene match: 3. Note on this clonotype: As yet, its antigen is unknown.

Material: blood. The clonotype originates from a man between 18 and 35 years old in good health. This chain joins TRBV10-3 and TRBJ2-5; 8 bases map to TRBD1. The chain's CDR3 is CAISESGTGEETQYF. CDR3 nucleotide sequence: TGTGCCATCAGTGAGTCCGGGACAGGAGAAGAGACCCAGTACTTC.